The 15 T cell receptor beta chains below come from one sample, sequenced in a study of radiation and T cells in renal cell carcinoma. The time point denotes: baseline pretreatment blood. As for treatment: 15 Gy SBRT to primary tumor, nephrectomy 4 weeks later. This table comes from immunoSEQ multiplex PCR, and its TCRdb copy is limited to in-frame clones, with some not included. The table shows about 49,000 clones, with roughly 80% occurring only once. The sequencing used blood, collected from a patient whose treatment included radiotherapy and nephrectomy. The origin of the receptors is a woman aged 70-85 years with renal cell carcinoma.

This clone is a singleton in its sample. The chain's CDR3 is CASSKPAGTANYGYTF. The CDR3 DNA is TGTGCCAGCAGTAAGCCCGCCGGGACAGCTAACTATGGCTACACCTTC. This chain connects TRBV28 to TRBJ1-2, with 7 bases aligning to TRBD1. CDR3 length: 16 amino acids. The V and J ends lost 5 bases and 0 bases, in that order; junction bases with no gene match: 9. Germline V gene lookup returns CDR1 MDHEN and CDR2 SYDVKM.

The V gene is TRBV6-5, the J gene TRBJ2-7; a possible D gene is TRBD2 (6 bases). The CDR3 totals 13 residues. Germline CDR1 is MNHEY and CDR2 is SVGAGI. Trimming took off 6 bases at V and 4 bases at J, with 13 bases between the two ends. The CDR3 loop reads CASRYGGGYEQYF. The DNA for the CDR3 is TGTGCCAGCAGGTACGGGGGAGGATACGAGCAGTACTTC.

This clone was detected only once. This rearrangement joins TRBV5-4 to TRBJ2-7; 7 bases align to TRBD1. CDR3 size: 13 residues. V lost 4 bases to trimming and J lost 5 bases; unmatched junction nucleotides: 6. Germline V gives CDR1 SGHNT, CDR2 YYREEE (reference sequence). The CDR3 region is CASSPRQGDEQYF. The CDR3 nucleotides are TGTGCCAGCAGCCCTCGTCAGGGGGACGAGCAGTACTTC.

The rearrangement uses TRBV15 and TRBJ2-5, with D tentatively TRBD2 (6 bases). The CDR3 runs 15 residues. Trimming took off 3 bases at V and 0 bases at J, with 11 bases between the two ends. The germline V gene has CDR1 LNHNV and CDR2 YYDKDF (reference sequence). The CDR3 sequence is CATSRVGGYQETQYF. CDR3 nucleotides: TGTGCCACCAGCAGGGTGGGGGGTTACCAAGAGACCCAGTACTTC.

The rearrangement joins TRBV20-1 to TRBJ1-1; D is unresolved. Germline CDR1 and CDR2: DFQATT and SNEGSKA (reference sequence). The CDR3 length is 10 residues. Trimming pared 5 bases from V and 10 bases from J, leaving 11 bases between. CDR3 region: CSAPEVGAFF. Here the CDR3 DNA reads TGCAGTGCTCCCGAGGTCGGAGCTTTCTTT.

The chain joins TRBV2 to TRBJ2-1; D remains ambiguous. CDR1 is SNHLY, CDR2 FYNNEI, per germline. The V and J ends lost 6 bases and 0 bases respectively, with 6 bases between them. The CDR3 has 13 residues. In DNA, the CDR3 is TGTGCCAGCAGGGATAGCTCCTACAATGAGCAGTTCTTC. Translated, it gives CASRDSSYNEQFF. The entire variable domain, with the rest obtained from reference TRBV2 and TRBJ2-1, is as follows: EPEVTQTPSHQVTQMGQEVILRCVPISNHLYFYWYRQILGQKVEFLVSFYNNEISEKSEIFDDQFSVERPDGSNFTLKIRSTKLEDSAMYFCASRDSSYNEQFFGPGTRLTVL.

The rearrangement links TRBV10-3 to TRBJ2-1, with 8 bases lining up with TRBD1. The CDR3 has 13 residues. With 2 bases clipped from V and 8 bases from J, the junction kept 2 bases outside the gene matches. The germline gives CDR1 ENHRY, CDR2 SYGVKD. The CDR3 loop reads CAISEDRGHEQFF. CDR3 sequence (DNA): TGTGCCATCAGTGAGGACAGGGGCCATGAGCAGTTCTTC.

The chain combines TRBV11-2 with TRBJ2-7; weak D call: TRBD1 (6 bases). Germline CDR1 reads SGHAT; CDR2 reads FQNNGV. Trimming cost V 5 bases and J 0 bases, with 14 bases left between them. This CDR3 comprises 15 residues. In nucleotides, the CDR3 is TGTGCCAGCAGCGCAAGGACAGAGAGCTCCTACGAGCAGTACTTC. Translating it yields CASSARTESSYEQYF.

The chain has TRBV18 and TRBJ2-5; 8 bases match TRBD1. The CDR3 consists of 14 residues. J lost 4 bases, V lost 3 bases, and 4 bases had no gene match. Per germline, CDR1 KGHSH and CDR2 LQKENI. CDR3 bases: TGTGCCAGCTCACCTGGACAGGGAGTAGAGACCCAGTACTTC. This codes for CASSPGQGVETQYF.

CDR3 bases: TGTGCCAGCAGCGTAGAATTCGAGGGGACCCAGTACTTC. Translated: CASSVEFEGTQYF. J is TRBJ2-5 and V is TRBV9; possible D gene TRBD2, 5 bases. The ends were cut back, 0 bases at V and 7 bases at J, with 10 bases in the middle. The CDR3 extends over 13 amino acids. Germline V gene lookup returns CDR1 SGDLS and CDR2 YYNGEE.

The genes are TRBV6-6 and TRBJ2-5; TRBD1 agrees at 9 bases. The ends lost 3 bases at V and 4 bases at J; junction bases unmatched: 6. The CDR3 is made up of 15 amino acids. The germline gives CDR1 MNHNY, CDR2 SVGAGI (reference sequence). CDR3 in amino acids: CASSYFGTGRETQYF. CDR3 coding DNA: TGTGCCAGCAGTTATTTTGGGACAGGGAGAGAGACCCAGTACTTC.

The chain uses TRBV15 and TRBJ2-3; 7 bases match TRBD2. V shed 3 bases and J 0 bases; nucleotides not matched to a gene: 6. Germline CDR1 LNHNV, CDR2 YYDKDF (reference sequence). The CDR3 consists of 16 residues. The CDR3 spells CATSRGGRPSTDTQYF. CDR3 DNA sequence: TGTGCCACCAGCAGGGGAGGGCGTCCTAGCACAGATACGCAGTATTTT.

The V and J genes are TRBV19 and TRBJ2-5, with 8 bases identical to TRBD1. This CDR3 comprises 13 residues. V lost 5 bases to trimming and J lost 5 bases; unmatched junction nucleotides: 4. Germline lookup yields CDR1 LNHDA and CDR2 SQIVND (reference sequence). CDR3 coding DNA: TGTGCCAGTAGTGGTAACAGGGGGGAGACCCAGTACTTC. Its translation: CASSGNRGETQYF.

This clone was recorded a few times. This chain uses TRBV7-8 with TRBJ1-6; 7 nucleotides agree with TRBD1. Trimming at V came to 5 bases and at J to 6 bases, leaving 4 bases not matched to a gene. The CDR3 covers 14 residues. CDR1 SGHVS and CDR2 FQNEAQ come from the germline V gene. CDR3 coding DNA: TGTGCCAGCAGCCCAGGGACAGCTAATTCACCCCTCCACTTT. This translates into CASSPGTANSPLHF.

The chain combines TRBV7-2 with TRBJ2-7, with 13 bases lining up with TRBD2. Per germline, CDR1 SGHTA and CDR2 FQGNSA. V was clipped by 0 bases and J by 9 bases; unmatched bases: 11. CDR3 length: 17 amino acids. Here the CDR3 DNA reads TGTGCCAGCAGCTTAGCGGGGACTAGCGGGGTGGCCTTGGGGCAGTACTTC. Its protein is CASSLAGTSGVALGQYF.